This TCR beta chain derives from a study of CD8+ T cells in alopecia areata. Study overall: Severity was scored as percentage of affected scalp area in treated patients.

RNA extraction and reverse transcription yielded cDNA as sequencing template. Repertoires were generated with immunoSEQ multiplex PCR, while TCRdb's copy carries only in-frame clones and drops some. The sample has more than 110,000 clones, 45% to 60% seen once. The treatment: oral pan-JAK inhibitor, 5-10 mg twice daily. The sorting of PBMCs gave CD4+ and CD8+ T cells. Findings and caveats of the study: Scalp clonality, along with expanded CD8+ clones among the top 100, was significantly decreased by tofacitinib.

This clone was counted a few times. Its antigen remains unidentified. Looked up from germline, CDR1 is SGHRS and CDR2 is YFSETQ. V shed 0 bases and J 3 bases; nucleotides not matched to a gene: 2. The CDR3 consists of 15 residues. This specimen consisted of CD8+ T cells sorted from blood, obtained at week 4, from a patient treated with tofacitinib. This TCR derives from a human donor with alopecia areata. This chain uses TRBV5-1 with TRBJ2-7; 11 bases fit TRBD1. CDR3 sequence reads: CASSLGTGGIYEQYF. CDR3 bases: TGCGCCAGCAGCTTGGGGACAGGGGGCATCTACGAGCAGTACTTC. Supplemented by reference TRBV5-1 and TRBJ2-7, the full variable domain reads KAGVTQTPRYLIKTRGQQVTLSCSPISGHRSVSWYQQTPGQGLQFLFEYFSETQRNKGNFPGRFSGRQFSNSRSEMNVSTLELGDSALYLCASSLGTGGIYEQYFGPGTRLTVT.